Following are 30 T cell receptor beta chains from one sample sequenced in a study of technical replicates of blood from a handful of donors (dated by TCRdb to 2016 to 2017). The library was produced with the immunoSEQ multiplex PCR assay. TCRdb holds this immuneACCESS table with in-frame rearrangements only. Some clones are missing; in checked studies, unresolved V genes explain under half, and the rest has no known cause. Recorded for this sample are 68,000 or so clones; around 94% of them occurred a single time. The ten largest clonotypes hold 0.38% of the sample. Sequenced input: T cells isolated from PBMCs. The receptor source for this set is a human donor in good health.

This clone turned up a few times. This chain links TRBV4-1 with TRBJ1-1; D unclear. In germline, CDR1 is MGHRA, CDR2 YSYEKL. The CDR3 spans 16 residues. The ends were cut back, 0 bases at V and 0 bases at J, with 11 bases in the middle. CDR3 protein: CASSQDRAGMNTEAFF. The CDR3 DNA is TGCGCCAGCAGCCAAGATCGGGCGGGGATGAACACTGAAGCTTTCTTT.

V is TRBV9 and J is TRBJ2-7, with D unresolved. Germline V gene sequence: CDR1 SGDLS, CDR2 YYNGEE. The CDR3 is 14 residues long. Trimming stripped 0 bases from V and 0 bases from J, with 7 bases between. CDR3 in DNA: TGTGCCAGCAGCGTAGACGGTCACTCCTACGAGCAGTACTTC. This translates into CASSVDGHSYEQYF.

In its sample, this clone was seen a few times. V gene TRBV7-9 combines with J gene TRBJ2-7; a weak D match, TRBD2 (5 bases). CDR1 and CDR2 from the germline V gene are SEHNR and FQNEAQ (reference sequence). V dropped 7 bases and J dropped 4 bases, with 11 bases sitting between them. The CDR3 has 12 residues. The CDR3 protein is CASTMGGYEQYF. The CDR3 DNA reads TGTGCCAGCACCATGGGCGGGTACGAGCAGTACTTC.

This sequence joins TRBV7-2 and TRBJ2-1; tentative D call: TRBD2 (5 bases). Germline lookup yields CDR1 SGHTA and CDR2 FQGNSA. This CDR3 has 16 amino acids. With 5 bases removed from V and 4 bases from J, the gap between germline ends came to 18 bases. Here the CDR3 DNA reads TGTGCCAGCAGCCCCCGTGCGGGCCGCGTTTACAATGAGCAGTTCTTC. Translation: CASSPRAGRVYNEQFF.

This clone has a handful of counts. The V and J genes are TRBV6-5 and TRBJ2-7; D possibly corresponds to TRBD1 (5 bases). The V gene lost 10 bases and the J gene lost 3 bases, with 10 bases spanning the gap. The CDR3 is 11 amino acids. Germline CDR1 is MNHEY and CDR2 is SVGAGI. The CDR3 DNA follows: TGTGCCACCACAAGGGGCTACGAGCAGTACTTC. Its translation: CATTRGYEQYF.

The chain joins TRBV5-1 to TRBJ1-1, with no clear D. The V gene's germline CDR1 is SGHRS and CDR2 YFSETQ. Between the trimmed V and J ends, which lost 0 bases and 0 bases, there was a span of 3 bases. The CDR3 is 13 amino acids. CDR3 bases: TGCGCCAGCAGCTTGGCTCTGAACACTGAAGCTTTCTTT. It codes for CASSLALNTEAFF.

About this clone: An end of the junction does not agree with germline; a read error may underlie this. J is TRBJ2-7 and V is TRBV7-8, with a possible D match to TRBD2 (6 bases). Germline V gene sequence: CDR1 SGHVS, CDR2 FQNEAQ. The CDR3 consists of 14 residues. CDR3 region: CASSLGGGVSVSDF. CDR3 DNA sequence: TGTGCCAGCAGCTTAGGAGGAGGGGTGTCGGTTTCGGACTTC.

The gene calls are TRBV6-5 and TRBJ1-5, with D possibly matching TRBD1 (6 bases). Per germline, CDR1 MNHEY and CDR2 SVGAGI. V was clipped by 2 bases and J by 5 bases, with 16 bases between them. The CDR3 extends over 16 amino acids. The chain's CDR3 is CASSYVGGGQDQPQHF. CDR3 sequence (DNA): TGTGCCAGCAGTTACGTAGGGGGGGGGCAGGATCAGCCCCAGCATTTT.

The CDR3 nucleotides read TGTGCCAGCAGCTTAGGCCACCAGGATGATGAAAAACTGTTTTTT. Its protein product is CASSLGHQDDEKLFF. This chain joins TRBV7-9 and TRBJ1-4; D gene ambiguous. This CDR3 is built from 15 residues. Deletions cut 1 base from V and 6 bases from J, with 12 bases between. Germline assignment: CDR1 SEHNR and CDR2 FQNEAQ (reference sequence).

The J gene is TRBJ1-2, the V gene TRBV5-1; D unresolved. The CDR3 is 14 amino acids. Trimming removed 4 bases at V and 3 bases at J, with 13 bases between. Germline CDR1 SGHRS, CDR2 YFSETQ. The CDR3 loop reads CASSPILTDYGYTF. The DNA of the CDR3 is TGCGCCAGCAGCCCCATCTTGACTGACTATGGCTACACCTTC.

This clone was recorded a few times. The genes are TRBV30 and TRBJ2-2; tentative D call: TRBD2 (7 bases). CDR1 and CDR2 (germline): GTSNPN, SVGIG (reference sequence). Trimming stripped 1 base from V and 6 bases from J, with 15 bases between. The length of the CDR3 is 15 residues. In nucleotides, the CDR3 is TGTGCCTGGAGTGGAGTTTTGGGGGGGCCCGGGGAGCTGTTTTTT. This sequence encodes CAWSGVLGGPGELFF.

The chain joins TRBV2 to TRBJ2-7, with TRBD2 matching over 10 bases. The CDR3 extends over 18 amino acids. The V segment lost 6 bases and the J segment 0 bases; nucleotides outside the gene matches: 14. CDR1 is SNHLY and CDR2 is FYNNEI in the germline V gene. The CDR3 DNA reads as TGTGCCAGCAGACGGGACAGCTTTTGGACTAGCGGCTCCTACGAGCAGTACTTC. Residues: CASRRDSFWTSGSYEQYF. Full variable domain (remainder filled in from reference TRBV2 and TRBJ2-7): EPEVTQTPSHQVTQMGQEVILRCVPISNHLYFYWYRQILGQKVEFLVSFYNNEISEKSEIFDDQFSVERPDGSNFTLKIRSTKLEDSAMYFCASRRDSFWTSGSYEQYFGPGTRLTVT.

The chain combines TRBV4-1 with TRBJ1-2; possible D gene TRBD1, 6 bases. This CDR3 spans 15 amino acids. Germline CDR1 is MGHRA and CDR2 is YSYEKL. V lost 1 base, J lost 2 bases, and 11 bases lay in between. The CDR3 DNA reads as TGCGCCAGCAGCCAAGTTTCAGGGGAGAACTATGGCTACACCTTC. This sequence encodes CASSQVSGENYGYTF.

J is TRBJ1-5 and V is TRBV4-1; 10 bases line up with TRBD1. The CDR3 sequence is 15 residues long. V lost 0 bases and J lost 5; bases outside the gene matches: 1. The germline V gene encodes CDR1 MGHRA and CDR2 YSYEKL. The CDR3 DNA reads as TGCGCCAGCAGCCAAGATGGGACAGGGGATCAGCCCCAGCATTTT. Amino acid sequence: CASSQDGTGDQPQHF.

This chain joins TRBV11-1 and TRBJ2-7; D may be TRBD1 (5 bases). V lost 2 bases and J lost 3, with 8 bases in between. Germline V gene lookup returns CDR1 SGHAT and CDR2 FQDESV (reference sequence). This CDR3 is 13 amino acids long. In nucleotides, the CDR3 is TGTGCCAGCAGCTTAACGGACAACTACGAGCAGTACTTC. Translated, it gives CASSLTDNYEQYF.

The table lists this clone with a count of one. The chain couples TRBV9 to TRBJ2-7; D uncertain. In germline, CDR1 is SGDLS, CDR2 YYNGEE. CDR3 length equals 14 residues. V was shortened by 0 bases and J by 0 bases, with 7 bases between the two germline ends. CDR3 DNA: TGTGCCAGCAGCGTAGGTCAGGACTCCTACGAGCAGTACTTC. This codes for CASSVGQDSYEQYF. Full variable domain (rest looked up from reference TRBV9 and TRBJ2-7): DSGVTQTPKHLITATGQRVTLRCSPRSGDLSVYWYQQSLDQGLQFLIQYYNGEERAKGNILERFSAQQFPDLHSELNLSSLELGDSALYFCASSVGQDSYEQYFGPGTRLTVT.

The chain links TRBV11-3 to TRBJ1-1; D gene uncertain. The CDR3 is made up of 11 amino acids. Germline CDR1 SGHNT, CDR2 YENEEA. Trimming shortened V by 3 bases and J by 5 bases, and 4 bases separated the two germline ends. The CDR3 bases are TGTGCCAGCAGCTTTTCAACTGAAGCTTTCTTT. It translates to CASSFSTEAFF.

Here the CDR3 reads CASERGRMNTEAFF. CDR3 DNA sequence: TGCGCCAGCGAGCGAGGCAGAATGAACACTGAAGCTTTCTTT. The gene calls are TRBV10-2 and TRBJ1-1; D is unclear. There are 14 residues in the CDR3. CDR1 and CDR2 from the germline V gene are WSHSY and SAAADI. Trimming cost V 8 bases and J 0 bases, with 13 bases left between them.

The chain joins TRBV30 to TRBJ2-1; possibly TRBD1 for D (6 bases). Trimming left V 1 base short and J 9 bases short, with 7 bases between. Looked up from germline, CDR1 is GTSNPN and CDR2 is SVGIG (reference sequence). CDR3 length: 11 residues. In DNA form, the CDR3 reads TGTGCCTGGAGTGCAGGGGCTGAGCAGTTCTTC. Its translation is CAWSAGAEQFF. The full variable domain, completed using reference TRBV30 and TRBJ2-1, is SQTIHQWPATLVQPVGSPLSLECTVEGTSNPNLYWYRQAAGRGLQLLFYSVGIGQISSEVPQNLSASRPQDRQFILSSKKLLLSDSGFYLCAWSAGAEQFFGPGTRLTVL.

CDR3 DNA: TGTGCCAGCAGTTTTAGCTACGAGCAGTACTTC. Its protein is CASSFSYEQYF. The chain carries TRBV28 and TRBJ2-7; no firm D call. The length of the CDR3 is 11 residues. V was trimmed by 3 bases and J by 3 bases, leaving 3 bases between them. Germline V lookup: CDR1 MDHEN, CDR2 SYDVKM.

The rearrangement links TRBV28 to TRBJ2-7; D may be TRBD1 (6 bases). Trimming took off 5 bases at V and 3 bases at J, with 14 bases between the two ends. The CDR3 spans 14 residues. Germline lookup yields CDR1 MDHEN and CDR2 SYDVKM. CDR3 in DNA: TGTGCCAGCAGTGGGAACAGGGAACTCTACGAGCAGTACTTC. Translation: CASSGNRELYEQYF. Filled out from reference TRBV28 and TRBJ2-7, the complete variable domain reads DVKVTQSSRYLVKRTGEKVFLECVQDMDHENMFWYRQDPGLGLRLIYFSYDVKMKEKGDIPEGYSVSREKKERFSLILESASTNQTSMYLCASSGNRELYEQYFGPGTRLTVT.

The rearrangement joins TRBV10-3 to TRBJ1-2; a weak D match, TRBD1 (5 bases). V lost 9 bases and J 8 bases, leaving 13 bases between the germline ends. This CDR3 spans 11 amino acids. Germline CDR1 ENHRY, CDR2 SYGVKD. For the CDR3, the DNA is TGTGCCATAGGGGTCGGTGGGGGCTACACCTTC. This gives the protein CAIGVGGGYTF.

The chain has TRBV4-1 and TRBJ1-5; D not resolved. Germline V lookup: CDR1 MGHRA, CDR2 YSYEKL. CDR3 size: 17 residues. V dropped 5 bases and J dropped 0 bases, with 17 bases sitting between them. The CDR3 DNA follows: TGCGCCAGCAGCTTAGGACGGGAAACATATAGCAATCAGCCCCAGCATTTT. It codes for CASSLGRETYSNQPQHF.

The chain recombines TRBV2 with TRBJ2-3; TRBD2 matches at 10 bases. From germline, CDR1 is SNHLY and CDR2 FYNNEI. After removal of 4 bases from V and 5 bases from J, the junction contained 6 bases not matched to a gene. The CDR3 has 15 residues. The CDR3 nucleotides are TGTGCCAGCAGTGCAACTAGCGGGATGGTAGATACGCAGTATTTT. The encoded protein is CASSATSGMVDTQYF.

V usage is TRBV9 and J usage is TRBJ1-1; D ambiguous. Trimming took off 4 bases at V and 4 bases at J, with 17 bases between the two ends. The CDR3 is 15 residues long. Germline V CDR1 and CDR2: SGDLS, YYNGEE. The CDR3 region is CASSPQGLMLTEAFF. The CDR3 nucleotides read TGTGCCAGCAGCCCACAAGGACTTATGCTCACTGAAGCTTTCTTT.

The chain couples TRBV27 to TRBJ2-1; D uncertain. Germline V gene lookup returns CDR1 MNHEY and CDR2 SMNVEV (reference sequence). The CDR3 extends over 12 amino acids. The ends were cut back, 6 bases at V and 8 bases at J, with 11 bases in the middle. In DNA, the CDR3 is TGTGCCAGCAGCAACTATAGAGATGAGCAGTTCTTC. Residues: CASSNYRDEQFF.

The genes are TRBV2 and TRBJ2-7; maybe TRBD2 (7 bases). This CDR3 is built from 14 residues. CDR1 is SNHLY and CDR2 is FYNNEI in the germline V gene. The V gene lost 10 bases and the J gene lost 5 bases, with 21 bases spanning the gap. DNA of the CDR3: TGTGCCACCACGCGTAGCACAGGGAGGGACGAGCAGTACTTC. This gives the protein CATTRSTGRDEQYF.

This clone was observed a single time. CDR3 region: CASRRVGHNYGYTF. The DNA of the CDR3 is TGTGCCAGCAGGCGCGTGGGACATAACTATGGCTACACCTTC. J is TRBJ1-2 and V is TRBV6-5; TRBD1 might be the D (6 bases). CDR3 length equals 14 residues. The V end was cut by 6 bases, the J end by 1 base, with 12 bases between. CDR1 is MNHEY and CDR2 is SVGAGI in the germline V gene.

The gene calls are TRBV7-9 and TRBJ2-5, with TRBD2 matching 8 bases. V was clipped by 2 bases and J by 1 base; unmatched bases: 9. The CDR3 loop spans 17 amino acids. CDR1 and CDR2 (germline): SEHNR, FQNEAQ (reference sequence). The CDR3 DNA is TGTGCCAGCAGCTTACCTAAAGCGGGAGTGGGCCAAGAGACCCAGTACTTC. Its protein product is CASSLPKAGVGQETQYF.

This chain uses TRBV27 with TRBJ1-5, with D hard to call. V lost 5 bases and J lost 0, with 11 bases in between. The CDR3 consists of 15 residues. Germline V gives CDR1 MNHEY, CDR2 SMNVEV (reference sequence). CDR3 nucleotide sequence: TGTGCCAGCAGTCCAACGAGTGGTAGCAATCAGCCCCAGCATTTT. It specifies CASSPTSGSNQPQHF.